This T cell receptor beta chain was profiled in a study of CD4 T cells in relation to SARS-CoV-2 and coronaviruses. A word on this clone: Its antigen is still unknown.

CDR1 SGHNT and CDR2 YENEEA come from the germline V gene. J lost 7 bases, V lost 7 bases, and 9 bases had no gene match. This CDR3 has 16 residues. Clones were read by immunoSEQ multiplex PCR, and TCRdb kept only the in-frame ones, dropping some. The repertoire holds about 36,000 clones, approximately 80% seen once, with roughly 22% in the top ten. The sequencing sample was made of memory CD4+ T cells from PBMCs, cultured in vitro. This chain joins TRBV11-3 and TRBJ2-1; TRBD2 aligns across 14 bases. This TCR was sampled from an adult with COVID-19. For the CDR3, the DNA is TGTGCCAGCAACCTCGGACTAGCGGGAGGCGGTAATGAGCAGTTCTTC. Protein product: CASNLGLAGGGNEQFF.